The 5 T cell receptor beta chains reported below all come from one sample, sequenced in a study of blood T cell repertoires in COVID-19. Sequencing was performed with immunoSEQ multiplex PCR; in TCRdb, only in-frame clones are kept and a portion is missing. The data show about 69,000 clones, roughly 80% seen once. Sequencing input: peripheral blood. The receptors stem from a man between 60 and 70 years old with acute or convalescent COVID-19.

The rearrangement links TRBV10-3 to TRBJ1-6, with a possible D match to TRBD1 (5 bases). V was cut by 4 bases and J by 7 bases, with 17 bases left in between. Germline CDR1 reads ENHRY; CDR2 reads SYGVKD. CDR3 length equals 16 residues. CDR3 nucleotide sequence: TGTGCCATCAGTGCGCCCCGGGGAGGGGCAAATTCACCCCTCCACTTT. This translates into CAISAPRGGANSPLHF.

The chain joins TRBV7-6 to TRBJ2-5; weak D call: TRBD1 (6 bases). The CDR3 has 14 residues. Looked up from germline, CDR1 is SGHVS and CDR2 is FNYEAQ. V lost 1 base to trimming and J lost 5 bases, with 11 bases between them. The CDR3 here is CASSLGGGLETQYF. The CDR3 DNA reads TGTGCCAGCAGCTTAGGAGGGGGATTGGAGACCCAGTACTTC.

Points on this clone: One end of the junction fails to match germline, which may point to a read error. The chain couples TRBV6-5 to TRBJ1-5; D is undetermined. Looked up from germline, CDR1 is MNHEY and CDR2 is SVGAGI. The CDR3 runs to 16 residues. The CDR3 DNA is TGTGCCAGCAGTAACTCTTGGACTCGGGGCAATCAGCCCCAGCATTTT. Amino acid sequence: CASSNSWTRGNQPQHF.

This rearrangement joins TRBV5-1 to TRBJ1-6; 8 bases line up with TRBD1. Germline V lookup: CDR1 SGHRS, CDR2 YFSETQ. J gave up 2 bases and V 8 bases, and 6 bases lay outside the gene matches. The CDR3 is 15 amino acids. The CDR3 nucleotides read TGCGCCAGTTCAGGGGGCTTAGCCTATAATTCACCCCTCCACTTT. Residues: CASSGGLAYNSPLHF.

This chain uses TRBV5-1 with TRBJ1-5; 8 bases map to TRBD1. Germline V gene sequence: CDR1 SGHRS, CDR2 YFSETQ. Trimming at V came to 5 bases and at J to 6 bases, leaving 10 bases not matched to a gene. CDR3 length equals 15 residues. In nucleotides, the CDR3 is TGCGCCAGCAGTCTGACAGGGGTTTCAGGTCAGCCCCAGCATTTT. This translates into CASSLTGVSGQPQHF.